The T cell receptor (beta chain) under discussion was sequenced for a study of glioma-infiltrating T cells. General observations from the study: CDR3 overlap between tissue and blood was very small. Above-expected tissue-blood divergence occurred in all gliomas, most in low-grade ones.

The length of the CDR3 is 13 residues. CDR1 and CDR2 from the germline V gene are KGHSH and LQKENI. Losses at the gene ends were 2 bases for V and 5 bases for J; bases not matched to a gene: 0. Concerning this clonotype itself: Antigen: not known.

TCR alpha and beta CDR3 regions were amplified from RNA using iRepertoire nested multiplex PCR. Input was about 85-450 ng of tissue mRNA or PBMC total RNA. TCRdb passed the multiplex PCR reads through MiXCR, listing each CDR3 protein once. The sample holds 160,000 or so distinct CDR3 sequences, about 40% seen once. J is TRBJ2-3 and V is TRBV18, with 8 bases aligning to TRBD1. The sample was glioma tissue, nonneoplastic brain tissue, or PBMCs (not recorded which). This clonotype originated in a human donor with low-grade glioma or glioblastoma, undergoing nonglioma brain surgery, or in good health (not recorded which). CDR3 region: CASSPGQGDTQYF. The CDR3 bases are TGTGCCAGCTCACCAGGACAGGGAGATACGCAGTATTTT.